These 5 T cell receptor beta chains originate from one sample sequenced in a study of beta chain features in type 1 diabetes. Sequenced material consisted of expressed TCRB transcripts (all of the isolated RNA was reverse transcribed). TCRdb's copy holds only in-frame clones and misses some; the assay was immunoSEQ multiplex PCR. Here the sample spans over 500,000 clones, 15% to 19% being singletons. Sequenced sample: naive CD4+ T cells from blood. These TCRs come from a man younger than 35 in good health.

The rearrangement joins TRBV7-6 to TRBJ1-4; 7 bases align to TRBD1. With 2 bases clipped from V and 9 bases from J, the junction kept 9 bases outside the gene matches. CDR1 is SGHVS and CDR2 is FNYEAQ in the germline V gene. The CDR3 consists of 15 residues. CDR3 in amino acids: CASSLPYRGEKKLFF. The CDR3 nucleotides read TGTGCCAGCAGCTTACCCTACAGGGGCGAGAAAAAACTGTTTTTT.

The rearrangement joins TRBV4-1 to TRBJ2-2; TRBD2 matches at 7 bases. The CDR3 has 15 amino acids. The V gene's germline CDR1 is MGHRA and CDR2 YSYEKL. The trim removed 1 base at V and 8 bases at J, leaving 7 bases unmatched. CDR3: CASSQVRERGGELFF. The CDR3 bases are TGCGCCAGCAGCCAAGTCCGGGAGCGGGGAGGGGAGCTGTTTTTT.

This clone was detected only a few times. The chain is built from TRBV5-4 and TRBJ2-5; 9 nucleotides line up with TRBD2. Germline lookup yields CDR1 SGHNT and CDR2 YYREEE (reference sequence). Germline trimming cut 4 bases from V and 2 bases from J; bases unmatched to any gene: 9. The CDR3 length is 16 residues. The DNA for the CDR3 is TGTGCCAGCAGCGTCCCCAGGCGGGGGGGACAAGAGACCCAGTACTTC. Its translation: CASSVPRRGGQETQYF.

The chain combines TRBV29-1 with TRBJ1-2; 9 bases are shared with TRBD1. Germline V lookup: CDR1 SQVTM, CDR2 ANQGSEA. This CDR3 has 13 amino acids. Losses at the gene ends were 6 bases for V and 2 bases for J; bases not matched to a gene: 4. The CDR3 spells CSVETGGNYGYTF. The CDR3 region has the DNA TGCAGCGTCGAGACAGGGGGAAACTATGGCTACACCTTC.

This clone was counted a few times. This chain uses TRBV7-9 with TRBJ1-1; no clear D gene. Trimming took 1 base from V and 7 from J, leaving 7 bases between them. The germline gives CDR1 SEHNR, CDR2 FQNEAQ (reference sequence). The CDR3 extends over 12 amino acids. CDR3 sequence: CASSLVGIEAFF. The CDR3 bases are TGTGCCAGCAGCTTAGTCGGCATTGAAGCTTTCTTT.